These T cell receptor beta chains were read from a single sample in a study of glioma-infiltrating T cells. TCRdb reprocessed the multiplex PCR reads via MiXCR and lists one record per CDR3 protein. The sample has around 120,000 distinct CDR3 sequences, approximately 24% seen once; the top ten hold over 25%. The source material was glioma tissue, nonneoplastic brain tissue, or PBMCs (not recorded which). These receptors originate from a human donor with low-grade glioma or glioblastoma, undergoing nonglioma brain surgery, or in good health (not recorded which). Both conserved end residues are part of each CDR3. D genes are given only for firm matches. Clone size is given for some rows only: seen once, a few or many times, or a class if the clone is expanded.

TRBJ1-5,TRBV7-9,once,TRBD1,CAGSLQGGNQPQHF,TGTGCCGGCAGCTTACAGGGGGGAAATCAGCCCCAGCATTTT
TRBJ1-6,TRBV19,NA,NA,CASSISGDGNSPLHF,TGTGCCAGTAGTATCTCCGGCGATGGTAATTCACCCCTCCACTTT
TRBJ1-5,TRBV3-1,many,NA,CASSRRDGQPQHF,TGTGCCAGCAGCCGGCGGGACGGTCAGCCCCAGCATTTT
TRBJ1-6,TRBV20-1,NA,NA,CSAMGGAVHNSPLHF,TGCAGTGCTATGGGGGGCGCAGTCCATAATTCACCCCTCCACTTT
TRBJ1-1,TRBV7-3,few,TRBD1,CASSLTRTGMGTEAFF,TGTGCCAGCAGCTTAACCCGGACAGGGATGGGCACTGAAGCTTTCTTT
TRBJ2-5,TRBV20-1,many,NA,CSASPANQVGETQYF,TGCAGTGCTAGTCCCGCCAACCAGGTTGGGGAGACCCAGTACTTC
TRBJ1-6,TRBV7-2,NA,NA,CASSLGENSPLHF,TGTGCCAGCAGCTTAGGGGAGAATTCACCCCTCCACTTT
TRBJ2-1,TRBV7-9,many,TRBD1,CASSAGDSYNEQFF,TGTGCCAGCAGCGCCGGGGACAGTTACAATGAGCAGTTCTTC
TRBJ1-1,TRBV18,NA,NA,CASSPSLGGGAEAFF,TGTGCCAGCTCACCCTCCCTTGGGGGGGGCGCTGAAGCTTTCTTT
TRBJ2-5,TRBV28,few,NA,CASSFGLAIETQYF,TGTGCCAGCAGTTTCGGGCTAGCTATAGAGACCCAGTACTTC
TRBJ1-2,TRBV15,many,NA,CATSRVSGQGYGYTF,TGTGCCACCAGCAGAGTATCAGGGCAGGGCTATGGCTACACCTTC
TRBJ1-2,TRBV25-1,NA,NA,CASSDSEIANYGYTF,TGTGCCAGCAGTGATTCCGAAATCGCGAACTATGGCTACACCTTC
TRBJ2-2,TRBV24-1,NA,TRBD1,CATSDLPGTGKTGELFF,TGTGCCACCAGTGATTTGCCCGGGACAGGGAAAACCGGGGAGCTGTTTTTT
TRBJ1-2,TRBV12-3/TRBV12-4,NA,NA,CASNNRPPSTDGYTF,TGTGCCAGCAATAACAGGCCCCCGTCAACAGATGGCTACACCTTC
TRBJ2-1,TRBV15,many,TRBD1,CATSSRDSYNEQFF,TGTGCCACCAGCAGTCGGGACAGCTACAATGAGCAGTTCTTC
TRBJ1-2,TRBV29-1,few,TRBD1,CSVEDRGTGRTNYGYTF,TGCAGCGTTGAAGACCGGGGGACAGGACGGACTAACTATGGCTACACCTTC
TRBJ2-3,TRBV6-1,many,TRBD1,CASRLGTGLLYTQYF,TGTGCCAGCAGACTAGGGACAGGCCTGCTGTATACGCAGTATTTT
TRBJ1-1,TRBV29-1,few,NA,CSVTTGGNTEAFF,TGCAGCGTCACCACCGGGGGGAACACTGAAGCTTTCTTT
TRBJ2-3,TRBV20-1,many,TRBD2,CSARAFGLAGFTDTQYF,TGCAGTGCTAGAGCTTTCGGACTAGCGGGGTTCACAGATACGCAGTATTTT
TRBJ1-1,TRBV6-6,many,TRBD1,CASSYSGTGGRRTEAFF,TGTGCCAGCAGTTACTCGGGGACAGGGGGCCGGAGGACTGAAGCTTTCTTT